The 17 T cell receptor beta chains reported below all come from one sample, sequenced in a study of PD-1 blockade in classical Hodgkin lymphoma. The data were produced by immunoSEQ multiplex PCR, yet TCRdb's version contains in-frame clones alone and is incomplete. The sample lists roughly 140,000 clones; under 85% were seen once. Relapse was seen in all patients after autologous stem cell transplantation, and brentuximab vedotin exposure was variable. Sample: peripheral blood mononuclear cells (PBMCs), taken before the second cycle of nivolumab. These receptors were collected from a human donor with classical Hodgkin lymphoma.

V is TRBV2 and J is TRBJ1-2; D is perhaps TRBD1 (5 bases). This CDR3 spans 17 amino acids. Germline values: CDR1 SNHLY, CDR2 FYNNEI. The V end lost 7 bases, the J end lost 7 bases, and 28 bases lay between the germline ends. This chain's CDR3 is CASKWGSDWSTVGGYTF. The CDR3 DNA reads TGTGCCAGCAAATGGGGGTCCGATTGGTCCACAGTGGGTGGCTACACCTTC. The full variable domain, rest sourced from reference TRBV2 and TRBJ1-2, is EPEVTQTPSHQVTQMGQEVILRCVPISNHLYFYWYRQILGQKVEFLVSFYNNEISEKSEIFDDQFSVERPDGSNFTLKIRSTKLEDSAMYFCASKWGSDWSTVGGYTFGSGTRLTVV.

The chain combines TRBV5-4 with TRBJ2-5; D gene ambiguous. The ends were cut back, 0 bases at V and 2 bases at J, with 14 bases in the middle. The CDR3 totals 16 residues. The V gene's germline CDR1 is SGHNT and CDR2 YYREEE (reference sequence). The CDR3 region is CASSLAGVGRQETQYF. CDR3 bases: TGTGCCAGCAGCTTGGCCGGCGTCGGCAGACAAGAGACCCAGTACTTC.

The rearrangement uses TRBV5-5 and TRBJ1-5; possibly TRBD1 for D (6 bases). The V gene lost 2 bases and the J gene lost 4 bases, with 7 bases spanning the gap. Germline V gene lookup returns CDR1 SGHKS and CDR2 YYEKEE (reference sequence). The CDR3 is 13 residues long. Here the CDR3 reads CASSFRGNQPQHF. CDR3 DNA: TGTGCCAGCAGCTTCAGGGGTAATCAGCCCCAGCATTTT.

The chain uses TRBV27 and TRBJ1-2; no clear D. V lost 3 bases, J lost 4 bases, and 12 bases lay in between. Germline CDR1 reads MNHEY; CDR2 reads SMNVEV (reference sequence). The CDR3 spans 14 residues. In DNA, the CDR3 is TGTGCCAGCAGTTTTGTGGGCAGCGCCTATGGCTACACCTTC. As protein: CASSFVGSAYGYTF.

The sample holds one count of this clone. The CDR3 sequence is CASSLYIGRETQYF. CDR3 DNA: TGTGCCAGCAGCTTATATATCGGGAGGGAGACCCAGTACTTC. The V call is TRBV7-9, the J call TRBJ2-5, with 7 bases identical to TRBD2. Unmatched junction bases numbered 5, after V lost 2 bases and J lost 5 bases. The CDR3 covers 14 residues. CDR1 is SEHNR and CDR2 is FQNEAQ in the germline V gene (reference sequence).

As DNA, the CDR3 is TGTGCCAGTAGTAGTCCAGGGGCAGCTCGTCTCGAGCAGTACTTC. It encodes CASSSPGAARLEQYF. J is TRBJ2-7 and V is TRBV19, with D possibly TRBD1 on 6 matching bases. The V end was cut by 4 bases, the J end by 6 bases, with 19 bases between. The CDR3 loop spans 15 amino acids. The germline V gene encodes CDR1 LNHDA and CDR2 SQIVND (reference sequence).

The CDR3 sequence: CASSGTGTDTQYF. The CDR3 nucleotides are TGTGCCAGCAGCGGGACAGGGACAGATACGCAGTATTTT. This chain uses TRBV7-3 with TRBJ2-3, with 9 bases matching TRBD1. Germline V lookup: CDR1 SGHTA, CDR2 FQGTGA. V gave up 5 bases and J gave up 3 bases; unmatched junction bases: 0. The CDR3 length is 13 residues.

This chain joins TRBV7-2 and TRBJ2-3; D not certain. The CDR3 length is 13 residues. Germline CDR1 SGHTA, CDR2 FQGNSA. The V end lost 5 bases, the J end lost 1 base, and 7 bases lay between the germline ends. CDR3 loop: CASSGYGTDTQYF. In nucleotides, the CDR3 is TGTGCCAGCAGCGGCTACGGCACAGATACGCAGTATTTT.

This clone was counted a single time. J is TRBJ1-1 and V is TRBV28, with D possibly being TRBD1 (6 bases). Germline V gene sequence: CDR1 MDHEN, CDR2 SYDVKM. Between the trimmed V and J ends, which lost 3 bases and 2 bases, there was a span of 19 bases. The CDR3 is 17 residues long. The CDR3, as DNA: TGTGCCAGCAGTTTGTATCCAACAGGGACCCGTAACACTGAAGCTTTCTTT. Its translation is CASSLYPTGTRNTEAFF.

The CDR3 protein is CASSPGGLAAGIRQFF. DNA of the CDR3: TGTGCCAGCAGCCCCGGGGGCCTAGCTGCCGGCATACGGCAGTTCTTC. The chain has TRBV7-2 and TRBJ2-1; tentatively, D is TRBD1 or TRBD2 (6 bases each). Trimming cost V 5 bases and J 12 bases, with 26 bases left between them. Germline values: CDR1 SGHTA, CDR2 FQGNSA. This CDR3 spans 16 amino acids.

The chain has TRBV27 and TRBJ2-7; TRBD1 matches 7 bases. V lost 5 bases, J lost 2 bases, and 6 bases stayed unmatched. This CDR3 is 14 amino acids long. Germline CDR1 and CDR2: MNHEY and SMNVEV (reference sequence). The DNA for the CDR3 is TGTGCCAGCAGTCTCCCGGGACAGACCTACGAGCAGTACTTC. Translated: CASSLPGQTYEQYF.

V usage is TRBV10-3 and J usage is TRBJ1-4; D is possibly TRBD1 (5 bases). CDR3 size: 15 residues. In germline, CDR1 is ENHRY, CDR2 SYGVKD. Trimming removed 2 bases at V and 5 bases at J, with 12 bases between. CDR3 residues: CAISERGQHNEKLFF. CDR3 sequence (DNA): TGTGCCATCAGTGAGAGAGGACAACACAATGAAAAACTGTTTTTT.

The chain employs TRBV5-5 and TRBJ1-5; D call uncertain. Trimming shortened V by 4 bases and J by 5 bases, and 22 bases separated the two germline ends. Germline CDR1 reads SGHKS; CDR2 reads YYEKEE (reference sequence). The CDR3 runs to 17 residues. CDR3 DNA sequence: TGTGCCAGCAGCCCGGACGCGGGTTCCGGTCGGGATCAGCCCCAGCATTTT. It codes for CASSPDAGSGRDQPQHF. Full variable domain (outside the CDR3, taken from reference TRBV5-5 and TRBJ1-5): DAGVTQSPTHLIKTRGQQVTLRCSPISGHKSVSWYQQVLGQGPQFIFQYYEKEERGRGNFPDRFSARQFPNYSSELNVNALLLGDSALYLCASSPDAGSGRDQPQHFGDGTRLSIL.

The chain employs TRBV11-2 and TRBJ2-2; D is possibly TRBD1 (5 bases). The V gene lost 3 bases and the J gene lost 7 bases, with 18 bases spanning the gap. CDR3 size: 16 residues. Looked up from germline, CDR1 is SGHAT and CDR2 is FQNNGV. CDR3 nucleotides: TGTGCCAGCAGCTTCGTTAGGGGCAGGTTCAACGGGGAGCTGTTTTTT. Protein product: CASSFVRGRFNGELFF.

This clone showed up just a few times. The chain employs TRBV7-9 and TRBJ2-5; D call uncertain. V lost 3 bases and J lost 2, with 7 bases in between. Germline values: CDR1 SEHNR, CDR2 FQNEAQ (reference sequence). CDR3 length equals 13 residues. The CDR3: CASSFSLQETQYF. The DNA for the CDR3 is TGTGCCAGCAGCTTTTCCCTTCAAGAGACCCAGTACTTC.

The chain links TRBV19 to TRBJ2-1; either TRBD1 or TRBD2 may fit D (5 bases each). This CDR3 is 18 amino acids long. Germline CDR1 is LNHDA and CDR2 is SQIVND (reference sequence). The V end was cut by 3 bases, the J end by 5 bases, with 23 bases between. The CDR3 protein is CASSIIFPGSLRDNEQFF. The DNA of the CDR3 is TGTGCCAGTAGTATCATTTTTCCAGGGAGTTTAAGAGACAATGAGCAGTTCTTC.

This chain links TRBV4-2 with TRBJ2-1; TRBD2 agrees at 10 bases. CDR1 is LGHNA and CDR2 is YNFKEQ in the germline V gene. This CDR3 has 15 amino acids. J gave up 3 bases and V 5 bases, and 4 bases lay outside the gene matches. In DNA form, the CDR3 reads TGTGCCAGCAGCTCTGCTAGCGGGAGCTACAATGAGCAGTTCTTC. It encodes CASSSASGSYNEQFF.